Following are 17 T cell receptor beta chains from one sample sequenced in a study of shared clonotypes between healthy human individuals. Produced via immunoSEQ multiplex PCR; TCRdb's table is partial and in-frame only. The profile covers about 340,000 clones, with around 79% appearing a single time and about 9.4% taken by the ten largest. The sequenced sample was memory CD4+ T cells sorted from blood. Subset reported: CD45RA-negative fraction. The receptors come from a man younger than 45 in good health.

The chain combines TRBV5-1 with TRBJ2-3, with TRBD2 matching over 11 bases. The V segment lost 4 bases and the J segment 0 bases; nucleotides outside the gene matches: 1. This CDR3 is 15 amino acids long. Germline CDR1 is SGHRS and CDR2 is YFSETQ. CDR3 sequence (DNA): TGCGCCAGCAGCGCTAGCGGGGGGAGCACAGATACGCAGTATTTT. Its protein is CASSASGGSTDTQYF.

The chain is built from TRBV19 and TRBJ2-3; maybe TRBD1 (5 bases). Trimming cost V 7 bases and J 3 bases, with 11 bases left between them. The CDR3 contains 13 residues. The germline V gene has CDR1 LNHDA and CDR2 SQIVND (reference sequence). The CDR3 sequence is CASTPGWTDTQYF. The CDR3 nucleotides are TGTGCCAGTACCCCAGGGTGGACAGATACGCAGTATTTT.

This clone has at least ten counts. CDR3 residues: CASSLLIGANEKLFF. DNA of the CDR3: TGTGCCAGCAGTCTACTAATTGGGGCTAATGAAAAACTGTTTTTT. J is TRBJ1-4 and V is TRBV2; D not resolved. This CDR3 region has 15 residues. Trimming pared 5 bases from V and 3 bases from J, leaving 13 bases between. Germline V gives CDR1 SNHLY, CDR2 FYNNEI.

CDR3 nucleotide sequence: TGCGCCAGCAGTGCGGGGGCTTACGAGCAGTACTTC. This sequence encodes CASSAGAYEQYF. This chain connects TRBV10-2 to TRBJ2-5; D is possibly TRBD1 or TRBD2 (6 bases each). The DNA matches TRBJ2-7 better at its end, which makes the J call doubtful. The CDR3 is 12 residues long. The V gene's germline CDR1 is WSHSY and CDR2 SAAADI.

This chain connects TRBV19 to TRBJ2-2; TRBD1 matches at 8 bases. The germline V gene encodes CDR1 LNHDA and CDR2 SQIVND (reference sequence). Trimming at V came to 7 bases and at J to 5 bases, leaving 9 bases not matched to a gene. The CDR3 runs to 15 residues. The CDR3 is CASNPVQGATGELFF. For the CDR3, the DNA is TGTGCCAGTAACCCTGTCCAGGGGGCAACCGGGGAGCTGTTTTTT.

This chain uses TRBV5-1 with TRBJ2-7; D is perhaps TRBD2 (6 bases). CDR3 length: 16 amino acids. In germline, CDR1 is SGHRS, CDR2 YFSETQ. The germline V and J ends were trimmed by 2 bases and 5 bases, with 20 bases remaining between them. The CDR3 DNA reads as TGCGCCAGCAGCTTTGCCGGGGGAGGATCTGGGGACGAGCAGTACTTC. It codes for CASSFAGGGSGDEQYF. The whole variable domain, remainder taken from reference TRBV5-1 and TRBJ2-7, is KAGVTQTPRYLIKTRGQQVTLSCSPISGHRSVSWYQQTPGQGLQFLFEYFSETQRNKGNFPGRFSGRQFSNSRSEMNVSTLELGDSALYLCASSFAGGGSGDEQYFGPGTRLTVT.

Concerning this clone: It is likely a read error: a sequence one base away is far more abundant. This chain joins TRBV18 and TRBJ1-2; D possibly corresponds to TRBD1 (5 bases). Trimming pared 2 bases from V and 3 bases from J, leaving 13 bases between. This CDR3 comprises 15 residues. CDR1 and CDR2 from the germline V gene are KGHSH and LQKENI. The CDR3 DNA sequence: TGTGCCAGCTCACCAGTCGACAGCGTAGACTATGGCTACACCTTC. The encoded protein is CASSPVDSVDYGYTF. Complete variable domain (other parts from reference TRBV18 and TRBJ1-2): NAGVMQNPRHLVRRRGQEARLRCSPMKGHSHVYWYRQLPEEGLKFMVYLQKENIIDESGMPKERFSAEFPKEGPSILRIQQVVRGDSAAYFCASSPVDSVDYGYTFGSGTRLTVV.

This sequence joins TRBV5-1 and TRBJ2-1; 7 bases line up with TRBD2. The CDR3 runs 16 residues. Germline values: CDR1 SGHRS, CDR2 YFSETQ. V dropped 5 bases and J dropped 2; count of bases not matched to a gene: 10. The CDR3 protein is CASSQKAGVPYNEQFF. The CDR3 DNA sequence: TGCGCCAGCAGTCAGAAGGCGGGAGTCCCCTACAATGAGCAGTTCTTC.

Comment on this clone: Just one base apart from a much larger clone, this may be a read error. As DNA, the CDR3 is TGTGCCAGCAGTCAGACAGGGAACTATGGCTACACCTTC. It yields the protein CASSQTGNYGYTF. The chain couples TRBV6-5 to TRBJ1-2; 7 nucleotides agree with TRBD1. The junction had 2 bases not matched to a gene; V was cut back by 5 bases and J by 2 bases. This CDR3 is 13 amino acids long. Germline-derived CDR1 and CDR2 are MNHEY and SVGAGI.

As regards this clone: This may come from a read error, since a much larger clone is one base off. CDR3 in DNA: TGTGCCAGCAAAACTAGCACAGATACGCAGTATTTT. It yields the protein CASKTSTDTQYF. The J gene is TRBJ2-3, the V gene TRBV2; no reliable D call. V was pared by 7 bases and J by 0 bases, with 5 bases between. Per germline, CDR1 SNHLY and CDR2 FYNNEI. The CDR3 is 12 residues long.

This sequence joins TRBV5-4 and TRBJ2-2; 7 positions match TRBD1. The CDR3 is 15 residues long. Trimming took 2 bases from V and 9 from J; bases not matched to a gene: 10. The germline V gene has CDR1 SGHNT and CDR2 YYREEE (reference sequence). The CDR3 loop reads CASSFRDSLDRELFF. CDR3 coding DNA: TGTGCCAGCAGCTTTAGGGACAGCCTGGATAGGGAGCTGTTTTTT. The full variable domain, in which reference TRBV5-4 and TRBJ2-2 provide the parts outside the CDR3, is ETGVTQSPTHLIKTRGQQVTLRCSSQSGHNTVSWYQQALGQGPQFIFQYYREEENGRGNFPPRFSGLQFPNYSSELNVNALELDDSALYLCASSFRDSLDRELFFGEGSRLTVL.

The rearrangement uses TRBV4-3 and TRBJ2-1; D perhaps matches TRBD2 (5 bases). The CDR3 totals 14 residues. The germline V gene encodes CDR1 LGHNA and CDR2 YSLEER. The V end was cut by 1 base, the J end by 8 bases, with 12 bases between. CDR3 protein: CASSQAYPRDEQFF. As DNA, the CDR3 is TGCGCCAGCAGCCAAGCCTACCCGAGGGATGAGCAGTTCTTC.

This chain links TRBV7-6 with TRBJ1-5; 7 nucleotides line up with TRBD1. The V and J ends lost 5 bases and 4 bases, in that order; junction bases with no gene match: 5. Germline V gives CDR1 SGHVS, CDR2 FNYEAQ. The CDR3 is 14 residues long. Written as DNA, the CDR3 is TGTGCCAGCAGCCCTGGACAGGAGAATCAGCCCCAGCATTTT. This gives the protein CASSPGQENQPQHF. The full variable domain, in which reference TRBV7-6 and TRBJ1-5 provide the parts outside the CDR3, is GAGVSQSPRYKVTKRGQDVALRCDPISGHVSLYWYRQALGQGPEFLTYFNYEAQQDKSGLPNDRFSAERPEGSISTLTIQRTEQRDSAMYRCASSPGQENQPQHFGDGTRLSIL.

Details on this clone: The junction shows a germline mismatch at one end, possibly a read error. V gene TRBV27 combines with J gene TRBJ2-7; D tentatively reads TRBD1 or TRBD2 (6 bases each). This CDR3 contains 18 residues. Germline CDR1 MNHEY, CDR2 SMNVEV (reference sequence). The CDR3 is CASSLYAPGAGEAYEQYF. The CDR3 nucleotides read TGTGCCAGCAGCTTATATGCCCCGGGTGCAGGGGAGGCCTACGAGCAGTACTTC.

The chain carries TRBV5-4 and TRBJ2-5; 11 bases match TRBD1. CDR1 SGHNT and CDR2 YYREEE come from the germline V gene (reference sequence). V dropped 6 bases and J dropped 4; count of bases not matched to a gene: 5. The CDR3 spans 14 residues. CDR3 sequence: CASTKDRGRETQYF. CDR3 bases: TGTGCCAGCACCAAGGACAGGGGGCGAGAGACCCAGTACTTC.

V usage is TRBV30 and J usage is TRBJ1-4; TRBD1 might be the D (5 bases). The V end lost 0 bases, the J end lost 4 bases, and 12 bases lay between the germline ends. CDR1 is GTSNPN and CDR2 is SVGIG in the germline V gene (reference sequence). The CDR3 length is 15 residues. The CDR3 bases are TGTGCCTGGAGTGTATGGGGGGGGAGTAATGAAAAACTGTTTTTT. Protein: CAWSVWGGSNEKLFF.

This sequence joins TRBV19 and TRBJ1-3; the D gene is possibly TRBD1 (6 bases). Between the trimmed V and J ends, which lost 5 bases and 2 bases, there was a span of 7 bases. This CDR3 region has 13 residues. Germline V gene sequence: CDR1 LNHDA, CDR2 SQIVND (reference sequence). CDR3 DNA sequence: TGTGCCAGTAGTTGGACAGCTGGAAACACCATATATTTT. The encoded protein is CASSWTAGNTIYF.